This TCR beta chain was identified in a study of vaccination effects on CD4 cells after COVID-19. Study-wide background: After the second dose, samples were taken at median day 72.

The CDR3 contains 12 residues. V was shortened by 6 bases and J by 4 bases, with 9 bases between the two germline ends. Germline V gene sequence: CDR1 MNHEY, CDR2 SVGAGI. Antigen-specific CD4+ T cell clonotypes were called by their expansion after viral peptide-pool culture in ViraFEST. The culture ran for 10 days before CD4+ T cells were isolated. The vaccine given was either BNT162b2 or mRNA-1273, in two doses. Assay: immunoSEQ multiplex PCR; the TCRdb copy retains only in-frame clones and omits some. The sample gives nearly 30,000 clones, 65% to 75% of which show up once; roughly 15% is in the top ten. This clone was seen once. The antigen is undetermined.

The receptor was derived from a human donor who received a COVID-19 vaccine. The material was CD4+ T cells from PBMCs cultured with HCoV-OC43 spike peptides, obtained after COVID-19 vaccination. Sample subset: HCoV-OC43 spike overlapping peptide pool stimulation. The V call is TRBV6-5, the J call TRBJ1-2; no clear D. The CDR3 bases are TGTGCCAGCAGCCCCAATTCCTATGGCTACACCTTC. As protein: CASSPNSYGYTF.